A single sample gave rise to the 28 T cell receptor beta chains below, sequenced in a study of OX40 agonist ivuxolimab in advanced cancers. Assay used: immunoSEQ multiplex PCR; TCRdb lists only in-frame clones, some missing. This table has some 81,000 clones, 65% to 90% appearing once. The sample here was CD4+ or CD8+ T cells sorted from blood, taken in a trial of the OX40 agonist ivuxolimab. The receptors come from an adult with an advanced solid tumor such as melanoma, head and neck, liver or kidney cancer.

In DNA, the CDR3 is TGTGCCAGCAGCGTTTCTGCCCTATCCTACGAGCAGTACTTC. Protein sequence: CASSVSALSYEQYF. The chain employs TRBV9 and TRBJ2-7; D is unresolved. Germline CDR1 and CDR2: SGDLS and YYNGEE. V lost 2 bases and J 1 base, leaving 10 bases between the germline ends. The CDR3 totals 14 residues.

The chain recombines TRBV6-6 with TRBJ2-2; D is unresolved. The CDR3 spans 14 residues. Germline CDR1 MNHNY, CDR2 SVGAGI (reference sequence). Trimming pared 2 bases from V and 6 bases from J, leaving 10 bases between. CDR3 DNA sequence: TGTGCCAGCAGTTACCCGCGGTTGTCCGGGGAGCTGTTTTTT. This encodes CASSYPRLSGELFF.

The rearrangement uses TRBV7-9 and TRBJ2-1; 9 bases fit TRBD1. With 5 bases clipped from V and 4 bases from J, the junction kept 6 bases outside the gene matches. CDR1 and CDR2 from the germline V gene are SEHNR and FQNEAQ (reference sequence). The CDR3 totals 15 residues. The CDR3 loop reads CASSLQGAPYNEQFF. CDR3 sequence (DNA): TGTGCCAGCAGCCTACAGGGGGCGCCGTACAATGAGCAGTTCTTC.

The genes are TRBV5-1 and TRBJ1-2; the match to TRBD1 covers 7 bases. The CDR3 length is 14 residues. V lost 1 base, J lost 6 bases, and 6 bases stayed unmatched. The germline V gene has CDR1 SGHRS and CDR2 YFSETQ. As DNA, the CDR3 is TGCGCCAGCAGCTTGTTGCGTGACAGGGATGGCTACACCTTC. This translates into CASSLLRDRDGYTF.

V and J are TRBV15 and TRBJ1-5; no clear D gene. The V end was cut by 1 base, the J end by 5 bases, with 6 bases between. The germline V gene encodes CDR1 LNHNV and CDR2 YYDKDF (reference sequence). The length of the CDR3 is 13 residues. CDR3 residues: CATSRGVDQPQHF. The CDR3 DNA follows: TGTGCCACCAGCAGAGGAGTAGATCAGCCCCAGCATTTT.

J is TRBJ2-5 and V is TRBV7-2, with 9 bases identical to TRBD2. The CDR3 extends over 13 amino acids. Germline CDR1 SGHTA, CDR2 FQGNSA. The trim removed 5 bases at V and 4 bases at J, leaving 2 bases unmatched. Written as DNA, the CDR3 is TGTGCCAGCAGCCTTAGCGGGGGAGAGACCCAGTACTTC. Translated, it gives CASSLSGGETQYF.

The rearrangement uses TRBV4-3 and TRBJ2-1, with 10 bases fitting TRBD2. Germline trimming cut 0 bases from V and 0 bases from J; bases unmatched to any gene: 11. Germline V gives CDR1 LGHNA, CDR2 YSLEER. CDR3 length: 20 amino acids. CDR3 loop: CASSQDIAGGPGSSYNEQFF. The CDR3 region has the DNA TGCGCCAGCAGCCAAGACATAGCGGGGGGACCGGGGAGCTCCTACAATGAGCAGTTCTTC.

V gene TRBV10-3 combines with J gene TRBJ1-1; 7 nucleotides agree with TRBD1. V lost 4 bases, J lost 0 bases, and 11 bases stayed unmatched. Germline V gene sequence: CDR1 ENHRY, CDR2 SYGVKD. This CDR3 spans 17 amino acids. The CDR3 DNA follows: TGTGCCATCAGTGCCTCCGAGGGGGCGAGGGTGAACACTGAAGCTTTCTTT. This sequence encodes CAISASEGARVNTEAFF.

The gene calls are TRBV10-1 and TRBJ1-6, with D maybe TRBD1 (6 bases). The CDR3 totals 13 residues. V was shortened by 7 bases and J by 7 bases, with 11 bases between the two germline ends. CDR1 and CDR2 from the germline V gene are WNHNN and SYGVQD (reference sequence). CDR3 DNA sequence: TGCGCCAGCACCGGACAGAAAAATTCACCCCTCCACTTT. It codes for CASTGQKNSPLHF.

The chain links TRBV19 to TRBJ1-5; 11 nucleotides agree with TRBD1. The V gene's germline CDR1 is LNHDA and CDR2 SQIVND (reference sequence). The V gene end was trimmed by 4 bases and the J gene end by 1 base; junction bases not matched to a gene: 6. This CDR3 comprises 17 residues. The CDR3 nucleotides read TGTGCCAGTAGTAGGACAGGGGGCGAAGGAAGCAATCAGCCCCAGCATTTT. This gives the protein CASSRTGGEGSNQPQHF.

The genes are TRBV10-3 and TRBJ2-5; TRBD2 matches at 10 bases. The germline CDR1 and CDR2 sequences are ENHRY and SYGVKD. CDR3 length: 16 residues. J gave up 2 bases and V 3 bases, and 6 bases lay outside the gene matches. The CDR3 protein is CAISEASGGLQETQYF. In DNA form, the CDR3 reads TGTGCCATCAGTGAAGCTAGCGGGGGTCTACAAGAGACCCAGTACTTC.

The chain couples TRBV4-2 to TRBJ1-1, with D tentatively TRBD1 (6 bases). Looked up from germline, CDR1 is LGHNA and CDR2 is YNFKEQ. V dropped 1 base and J dropped 5 bases, with 8 bases sitting between them. This CDR3 contains 13 residues. CDR3: CASSQVQGTEAFF. In nucleotides, the CDR3 is TGTGCCAGCAGCCAAGTTCAGGGGACTGAAGCTTTCTTT.

The chain has TRBV2 and TRBJ2-5; a weak D match, TRBD2 (5 bases). The CDR3 runs 13 residues. With 7 bases removed from V and 11 bases from J, the gap between germline ends came to 20 bases. In germline, CDR1 is SNHLY, CDR2 FYNNEI. The CDR3 here is CASKTQRPGEQYF. The CDR3, as DNA: TGTGCCAGCAAGACACAGCGGCCCGGGGAGCAGTACTTC. The full variable domain, rest sourced from reference TRBV2 and TRBJ2-5, is EPEVTQTPSHQVTQMGQEVILRCVPISNHLYFYWYRQILGQKVEFLVSFYNNEISEKSEIFDDQFSVERPDGSNFTLKIRSTKLEDSAMYFCASKTQRPGEQYFGPGTRLLVL.

The rearrangement uses TRBV5-1 and TRBJ2-3; D is possibly TRBD1 (5 bases). Germline values: CDR1 SGHRS, CDR2 YFSETQ. CDR3 length: 15 amino acids. Trimming took off 6 bases at V and 3 bases at J, with 17 bases between the two ends. DNA for the CDR3: TGCGCCAGCAATCCCCAGGGAAGAGGAACAGATACGCAGTATTTT. Amino acids: CASNPQGRGTDTQYF.

Comment on this clone: The sample carries other DNA sequences with the same CDR3. V usage is TRBV6-6 and J usage is TRBJ2-2, with D tentatively TRBD1 (7 bases). CDR1 MNHNY and CDR2 SVGAGI come from the germline V gene (reference sequence). The CDR3 runs 15 residues. The V end lost 4 bases, the J end lost 7 bases, and 16 bases lay between the germline ends. CDR3 residues: CASSSGGGWGGELFF. The CDR3 region has the DNA TGTGCCAGCAGTTCTGGAGGGGGCTGGGGCGGGGAGCTGTTTTTT.

The chain joins TRBV6-6 to TRBJ1-5, with 7 bases fitting TRBD1. From germline, CDR1 is MNHNY and CDR2 SVGAGI (reference sequence). V trimming: 4 bases; J trimming: 5 bases; junction bases outside the gene matches: 8. This CDR3 spans 15 amino acids. CDR3 region: CASSLDRNWYQPQHF. CDR3 sequence (DNA): TGTGCCAGCAGTTTGGACAGGAATTGGTATCAGCCCCAGCATTTT.

The CDR3 DNA reads as TGTGCCTGGAGTGTTAGCAGGGTTGGGGCCAACGTCCTGACTTTC. Encoded protein: CAWSVSRVGANVLTF. The rearrangement links TRBV30 to TRBJ2-6, with TRBD1 as a possible D gene (5 bases). Germline V gene data show CDR1 as GTSNPN and CDR2 as SVGIG (reference sequence). Trimming took off 0 bases at V and 3 bases at J, with 9 bases between the two ends. This CDR3 is built from 15 residues. Full variable domain (missing parts from reference TRBV30 and TRBJ2-6): SQTIHQWPATLVQPVGSPLSLECTVEGTSNPNLYWYRQAAGRGLQLLFYSVGIGQISSEVPQNLSASRPQDRQFILSSKKLLLSDSGFYLCAWSVSRVGANVLTFGAGSRLTVL.

V is TRBV7-2 and J is TRBJ1-5; D is undetermined. From germline, CDR1 is SGHTA and CDR2 FQGNSA. With 6 bases removed from V and 2 bases from J, the gap between germline ends came to 11 bases. The CDR3 length is 14 residues. DNA for the CDR3: TGTGCCAGCAGTACCGGGAGCGGCAATCAGCCCCAGCATTTT. It yields the protein CASSTGSGNQPQHF.

The rearrangement uses TRBV6-5 and TRBJ2-1, with D possibly being TRBD2 (5 bases). The CDR3 length is 15 residues. Trimming shortened V by 0 bases and J by 3 bases, and 9 bases separated the two germline ends. Germline V gene sequence: CDR1 MNHEY, CDR2 SVGAGI. The CDR3 DNA reads TGTGCCAGCAGTTACTCGACCGGGGACTACAATGAGCAGTTCTTC. Translating gives CASSYSTGDYNEQFF.

The chain combines TRBV6-6 with TRBJ2-5; D tentatively reads TRBD1 or TRBD2 (5 bases each). CDR1 is MNHNY and CDR2 is SVGAGI in the germline V gene (reference sequence). The CDR3 is 15 residues long. V shed 2 bases and J shed 1 base, with 11 bases lying between them. The CDR3 is CASSYVGRGQETQYF. The CDR3 DNA follows: TGTGCCAGCAGTTACGTGGGACGAGGCCAAGAGACCCAGTACTTC.

The sample holds one count of this clone. The chain recombines TRBV7-2 with TRBJ1-3; a weak D match, TRBD1 (5 bases). Trimming removed 5 bases at V and 3 bases at J, with 11 bases between. Germline assignment: CDR1 SGHTA and CDR2 FQGNSA. This CDR3 region has 14 residues. The CDR3 nucleotides are TGTGCCAGCAGCGACCGACAGAGTGGAAACACCATATATTTT. Its protein product is CASSDRQSGNTIYF.

The rearrangement uses TRBV29-1 and TRBJ1-1; a weak D match, TRBD1 (6 bases). The germline gives CDR1 SQVTM, CDR2 ANQGSEA. Trimming shortened V by 4 bases and J by 1 base, and 13 bases separated the two germline ends. This CDR3 has 14 residues. The CDR3 loop is CSVVLRTENTEAFF. The CDR3 nucleotides are TGCAGCGTTGTACTCCGGACAGAGAACACTGAAGCTTTCTTT.

This clone has just a few counts. The chain couples TRBV27 to TRBJ2-2, with D uncertain. Trimming left V 2 bases short and J 5 bases short, with 9 bases between. CDR3 size: 14 residues. Germline values: CDR1 MNHEY, CDR2 SMNVEV (reference sequence). In nucleotides, the CDR3 is TGTGCCAGCAGTTTACGGGCTCTTACCGGGGAGCTGTTTTTT. Its protein product is CASSLRALTGELFF.

The genes are TRBV30 and TRBJ1-2; D is ambiguous. Trimming cost V 2 bases and J 4 bases, with 8 bases left between them. Germline assignment: CDR1 GTSNPN and CDR2 SVGIG (reference sequence). This CDR3 region has 12 residues. The CDR3 nucleotides are TGTGCCTGGAGTCTGGGATCCTATGGCTACACCTTC. Translated, it gives CAWSLGSYGYTF.

V is TRBV18 and J is TRBJ1-1, with no clear D. V was trimmed by 0 bases and J by 1 base, leaving 3 bases between them. The V gene's germline CDR1 is KGHSH and CDR2 LQKENI. This CDR3 is built from 13 residues. This CDR3 reads CASSPPENTEAFF. CDR3 in DNA: TGTGCCAGCTCACCACCGGAGAACACTGAAGCTTTCTTT.

V usage is TRBV28 and J usage is TRBJ1-1; D not resolved. This CDR3 has 13 amino acids. Trimming shortened V by 5 bases and J by 10 bases, and 17 bases separated the two germline ends. The V gene's germline CDR1 is MDHEN and CDR2 SYDVKM. CDR3 DNA: TGTGCCAGCAGTACCACGTTGGACTGGGGAGCTTTCTTT. Protein product: CASSTTLDWGAFF.

The chain has TRBV18 and TRBJ2-7; perhaps TRBD1 as D (5 bases). From germline, CDR1 is KGHSH and CDR2 LQKENI. This CDR3 region has 13 residues. Trimming cost V 4 bases and J 3 bases, with 10 bases left between them. CDR3: CASSQGNGYEQYF. As DNA, the CDR3 is TGTGCCAGCTCACAGGGGAACGGCTACGAGCAGTACTTC.

The V gene is TRBV5-1, the J gene TRBJ1-1; D might be TRBD1 (6 bases). The ends were cut back, 4 bases at V and 5 bases at J, with 15 bases in the middle. Germline CDR1 and CDR2: SGHRS and YFSETQ. There are 14 residues in the CDR3. CDR3 in amino acids: CASSLQGEWTEAFF. For the CDR3, the DNA is TGCGCCAGCAGCCTACAGGGCGAGTGGACTGAAGCTTTCTTT.